Shown below are 2 T cell receptor beta chains from a single sample sequenced in a study of Graves' ophthalmopathy and Graves' hyperthyroidism. For repertoire sequencing, the TCR beta CDR3 regions were amplified from RNA transcripts. Amplification began with first-round RT-PCR using HTBI primers, then second-round multiplex PCR was performed. TCRdb fed the multiplex PCR reads into MiXCR, producing one record per CDR3 protein. The sample shows over a million distinct CDR3 sequences, around a third of them seen only once. Input material: peripheral blood or thyroid tissue (not recorded which). Receptors were obtained from an adult man with Graves' hyperthyroidism.

The V call is TRBV7-2, the J call TRBJ1-1; a weak D match, TRBD1 (6 bases). Trimming removed 2 bases from V and 7 bases from J, with 11 bases in between. This CDR3 is built from 13 residues. CDR1 is SGHTA, CDR2 FQGNSA, per germline. CDR3 bases: TGTGCCAGCAGCTTACGACAGGATTATGAAGCTTTCTTT. Protein: CASSLRQDYEAFF.

As concerns this clonotype: Its ends do not fully match the called genes, so a read error is possible. The chain links TRBV29-1 to TRBJ2-6, with 7 bases identical to TRBD1. Germline lookup yields CDR1 SQVTM and CDR2 ANQGSEA. The CDR3 contains 11 residues. The CDR3 DNA reads TGCAGCTCCGGGACAGAGAACACTGAAGCTTTC. Protein sequence: CSSGTENTEAF.